The TCR beta chain described here comes from a study of blood T cell repertoires in COVID-19. Whole-study context: COVID-19 samples, acute and convalescent, were from the United States, Italy and Spain. Sample material is recorded as cDNA or gDNA derived from T cells, B-cell-depleted T cells, or PBMCs.

Under the authors' procedure: Nucleated cell counts were estimated from reference gene primer amplification. Data came from immunoSEQ multiplex PCR; TCRdb stores just in-frame clones and leaves some out. The V and J calls and clone size are taken from that table; D and trimming were inferred from the DNA. The sample consists of over 150,000 clones, roughly 80% of them appearing once. Germline lookup yields CDR1 SGHNT and CDR2 YENEEA. The V gene end was trimmed by 6 bases and the J gene end by 0 bases; junction bases not matched to a gene: 4. CDR3 length: 14 residues. Sequencing was performed on peripheral blood. This sequence originates from a woman in her forties or fifties with acute or convalescent COVID-19. The chain joins TRBV11-3 to TRBJ1-1; 7 nucleotides align to TRBD1. CDR3 nucleotides: TGTGCCAGCAGTACAGGGGCCTTGAACACTGAAGCTTTCTTT. The encoded protein is CASSTGALNTEAFF.